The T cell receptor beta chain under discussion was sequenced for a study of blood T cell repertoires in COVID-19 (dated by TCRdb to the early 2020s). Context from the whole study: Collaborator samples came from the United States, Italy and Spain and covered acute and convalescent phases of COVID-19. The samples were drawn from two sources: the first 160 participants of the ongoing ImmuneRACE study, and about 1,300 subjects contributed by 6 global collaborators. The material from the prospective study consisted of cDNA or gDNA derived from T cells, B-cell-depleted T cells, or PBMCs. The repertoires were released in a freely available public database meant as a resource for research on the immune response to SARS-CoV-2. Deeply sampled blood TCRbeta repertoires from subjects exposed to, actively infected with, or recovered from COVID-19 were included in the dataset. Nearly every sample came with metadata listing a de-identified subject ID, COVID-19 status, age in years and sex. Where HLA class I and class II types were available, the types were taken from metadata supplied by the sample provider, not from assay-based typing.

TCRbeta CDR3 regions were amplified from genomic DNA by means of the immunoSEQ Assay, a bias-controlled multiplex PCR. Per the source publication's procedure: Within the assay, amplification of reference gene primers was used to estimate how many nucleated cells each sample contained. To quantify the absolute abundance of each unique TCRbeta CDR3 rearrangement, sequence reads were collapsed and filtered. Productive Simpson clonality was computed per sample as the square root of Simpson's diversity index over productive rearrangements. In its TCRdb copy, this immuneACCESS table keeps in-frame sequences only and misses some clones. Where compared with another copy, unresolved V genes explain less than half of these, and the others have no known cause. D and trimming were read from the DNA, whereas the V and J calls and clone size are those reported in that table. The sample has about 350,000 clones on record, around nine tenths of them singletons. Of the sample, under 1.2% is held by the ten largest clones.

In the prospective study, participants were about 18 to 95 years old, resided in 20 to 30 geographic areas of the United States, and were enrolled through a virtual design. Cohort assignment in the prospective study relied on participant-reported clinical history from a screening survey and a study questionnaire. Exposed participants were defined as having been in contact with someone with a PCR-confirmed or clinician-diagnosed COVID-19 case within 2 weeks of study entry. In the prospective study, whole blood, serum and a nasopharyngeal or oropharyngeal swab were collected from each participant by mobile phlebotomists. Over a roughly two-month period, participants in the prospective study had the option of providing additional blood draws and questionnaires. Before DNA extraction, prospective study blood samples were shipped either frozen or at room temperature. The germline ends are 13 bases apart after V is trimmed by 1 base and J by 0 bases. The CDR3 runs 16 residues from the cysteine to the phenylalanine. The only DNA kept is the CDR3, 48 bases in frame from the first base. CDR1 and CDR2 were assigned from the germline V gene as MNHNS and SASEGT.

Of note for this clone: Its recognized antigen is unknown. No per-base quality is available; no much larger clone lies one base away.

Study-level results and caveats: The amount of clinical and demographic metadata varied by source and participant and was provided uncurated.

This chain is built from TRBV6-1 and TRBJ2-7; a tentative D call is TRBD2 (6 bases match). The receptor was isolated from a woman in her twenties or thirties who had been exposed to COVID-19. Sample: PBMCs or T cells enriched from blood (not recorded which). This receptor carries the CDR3 CASSEDLRGSSYEQYF. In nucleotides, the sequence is TGTGCCAGCAGTGAAGATTTGCGGGGTAGCTCCTACGAGCAGTACTTC.